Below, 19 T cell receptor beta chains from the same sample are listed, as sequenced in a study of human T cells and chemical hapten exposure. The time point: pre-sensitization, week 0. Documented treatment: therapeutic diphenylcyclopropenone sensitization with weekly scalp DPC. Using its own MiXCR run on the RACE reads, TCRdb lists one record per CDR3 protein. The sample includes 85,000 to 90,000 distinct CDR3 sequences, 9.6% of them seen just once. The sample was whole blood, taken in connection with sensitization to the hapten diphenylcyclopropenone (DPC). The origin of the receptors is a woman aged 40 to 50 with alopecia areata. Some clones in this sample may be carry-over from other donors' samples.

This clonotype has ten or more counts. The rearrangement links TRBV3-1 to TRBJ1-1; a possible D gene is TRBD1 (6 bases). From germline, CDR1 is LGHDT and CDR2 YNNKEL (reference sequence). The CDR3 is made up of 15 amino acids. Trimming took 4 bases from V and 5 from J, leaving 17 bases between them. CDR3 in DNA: TGTGCCAGCAGCCCCGGAACAGGGACGGGGACTGAAGCTTTCTTT. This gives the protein CASSPGTGTGTEAFF.

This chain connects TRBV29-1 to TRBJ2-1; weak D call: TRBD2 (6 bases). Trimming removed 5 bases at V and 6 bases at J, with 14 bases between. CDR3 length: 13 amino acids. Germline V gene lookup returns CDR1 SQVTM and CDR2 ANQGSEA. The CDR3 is CSVNRGLGNEQFF. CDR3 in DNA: TGCAGCGTTAATCGGGGACTGGGCAATGAGCAGTTCTTC.

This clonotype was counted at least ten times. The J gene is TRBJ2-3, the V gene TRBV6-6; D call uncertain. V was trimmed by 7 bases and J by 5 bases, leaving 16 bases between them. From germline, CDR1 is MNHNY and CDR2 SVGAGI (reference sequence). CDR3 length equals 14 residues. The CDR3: CASKDGPPKDTQYF. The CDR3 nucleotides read TGTGCCAGCAAAGATGGACCCCCCAAAGATACGCAGTATTTT.

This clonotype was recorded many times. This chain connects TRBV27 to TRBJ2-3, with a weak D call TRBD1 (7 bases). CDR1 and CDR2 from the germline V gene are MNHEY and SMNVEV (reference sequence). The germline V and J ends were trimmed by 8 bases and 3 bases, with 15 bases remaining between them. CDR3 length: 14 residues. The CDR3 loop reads CASLPGGRTDTQYF. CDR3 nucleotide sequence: TGTGCCAGCCTCCCAGGGGGGAGGACAGATACGCAGTATTTT.

This chain's CDR3 is CASSLKWDSYGYTF. The DNA for the CDR3 is TGTGCCAGCAGCTTAAAATGGGATAGCTATGGCTACACCTTC. J is TRBJ1-2 and V is TRBV7-8; D gene ambiguous. This CDR3 comprises 14 residues. V lost 2 bases and J lost 4, with 11 bases in between. CDR1 SGHVS and CDR2 FQNEAQ come from the germline V gene.

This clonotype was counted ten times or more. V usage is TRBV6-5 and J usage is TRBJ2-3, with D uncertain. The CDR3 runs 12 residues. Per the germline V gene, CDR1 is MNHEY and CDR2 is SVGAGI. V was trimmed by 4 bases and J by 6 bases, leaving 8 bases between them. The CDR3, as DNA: TGTGCCAGCAGTTCCGCTGGGGATACGCAGTATTTT. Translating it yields CASSSAGDTQYF.

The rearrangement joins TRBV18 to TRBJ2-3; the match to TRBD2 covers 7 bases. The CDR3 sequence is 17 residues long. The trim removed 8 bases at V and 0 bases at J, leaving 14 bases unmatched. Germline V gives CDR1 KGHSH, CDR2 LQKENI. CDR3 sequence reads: CASQARGGSPSTDTQYF. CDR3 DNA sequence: TGTGCCAGCCAGGCCCGCGGGGGTTCCCCTAGCACAGATACGCAGTATTTT.

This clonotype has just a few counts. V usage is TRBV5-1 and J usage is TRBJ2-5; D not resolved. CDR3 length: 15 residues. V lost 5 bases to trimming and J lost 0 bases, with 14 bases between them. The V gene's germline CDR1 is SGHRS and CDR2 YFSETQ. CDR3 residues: CASSRTPLYQETQYF. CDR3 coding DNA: TGCGCCAGCAGTCGGACGCCCTTGTACCAAGAGACCCAGTACTTC.

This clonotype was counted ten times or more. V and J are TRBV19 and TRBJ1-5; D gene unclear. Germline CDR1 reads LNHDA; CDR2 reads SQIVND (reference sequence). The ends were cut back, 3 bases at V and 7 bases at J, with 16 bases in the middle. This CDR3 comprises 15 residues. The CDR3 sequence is CASSIVPGFTQPQHF. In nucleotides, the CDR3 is TGTGCCAGTAGTATTGTTCCGGGATTCACCCAGCCCCAGCATTTT.

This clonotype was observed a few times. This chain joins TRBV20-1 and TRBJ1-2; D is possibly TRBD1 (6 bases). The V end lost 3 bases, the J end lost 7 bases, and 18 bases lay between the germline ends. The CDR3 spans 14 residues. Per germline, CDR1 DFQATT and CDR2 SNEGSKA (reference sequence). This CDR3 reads CSASGFTGSFGYTF. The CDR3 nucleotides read TGCAGTGCTAGCGGTTTTACAGGGAGTTTTGGCTACACCTTC.

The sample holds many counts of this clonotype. The CDR3 spells CASSLVRATNEKLFF. CDR3 nucleotide sequence: TGTGCCAGCAGCTTAGTCAGGGCAACTAATGAAAAACTGTTTTTT. The chain joins TRBV7-2 to TRBJ1-4, with D maybe TRBD1 (5 bases). Germline-derived CDR1 and CDR2 are SGHTA and FQGNSA. The CDR3 contains 15 residues. Trimming left V 1 base short and J 0 bases short, with 6 bases between.

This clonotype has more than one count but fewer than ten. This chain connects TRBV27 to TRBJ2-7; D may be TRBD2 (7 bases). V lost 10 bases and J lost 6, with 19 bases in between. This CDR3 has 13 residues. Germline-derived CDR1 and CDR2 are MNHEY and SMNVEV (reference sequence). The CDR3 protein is CATISGGSGEQYF. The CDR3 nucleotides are TGTGCCACCATATCGGGGGGCTCAGGCGAGCAGTACTTC.

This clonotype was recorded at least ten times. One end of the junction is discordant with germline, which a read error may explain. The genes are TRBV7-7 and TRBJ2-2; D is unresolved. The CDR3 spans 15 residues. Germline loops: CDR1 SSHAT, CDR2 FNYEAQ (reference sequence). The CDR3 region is CASSFMSVPTGELFF. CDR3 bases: TGTGCTAGCAGCTTCATGTCGGTACCCACCGGGGAGCTGTTTTTT.

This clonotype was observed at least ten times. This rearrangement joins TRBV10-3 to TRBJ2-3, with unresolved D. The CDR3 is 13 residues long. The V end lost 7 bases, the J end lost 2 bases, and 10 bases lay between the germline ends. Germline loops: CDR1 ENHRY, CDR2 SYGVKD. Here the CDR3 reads CAINSEVTDTQYF. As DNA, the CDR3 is TGTGCCATCAATTCTGAGGTCACAGATACGCAGTATTTT.

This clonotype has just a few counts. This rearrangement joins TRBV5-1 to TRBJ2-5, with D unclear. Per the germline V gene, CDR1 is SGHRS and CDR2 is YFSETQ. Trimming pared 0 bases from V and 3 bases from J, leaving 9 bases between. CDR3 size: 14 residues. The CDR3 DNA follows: TGCGCCAGCAGCTTGGCCGTACAGAAAGAGACCCAGTACTTC. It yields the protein CASSLAVQKETQYF.

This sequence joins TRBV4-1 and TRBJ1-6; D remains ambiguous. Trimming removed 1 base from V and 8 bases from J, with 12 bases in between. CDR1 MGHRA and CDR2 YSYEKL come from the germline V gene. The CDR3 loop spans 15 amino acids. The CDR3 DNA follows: TGCGCCAGCAGCCAAGTCGACGTAAGGGATTCACCCCTCCACTTT. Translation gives CASSQVDVRDSPLHF.

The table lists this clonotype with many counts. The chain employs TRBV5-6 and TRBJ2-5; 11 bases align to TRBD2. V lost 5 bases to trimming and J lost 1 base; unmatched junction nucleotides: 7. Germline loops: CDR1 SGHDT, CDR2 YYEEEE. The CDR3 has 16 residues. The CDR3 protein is CASSLLAGVLQETQYF. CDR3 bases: TGTGCCAGCAGTTTACTAGCGGGGGTACTCCAAGAGACCCAGTACTTC.

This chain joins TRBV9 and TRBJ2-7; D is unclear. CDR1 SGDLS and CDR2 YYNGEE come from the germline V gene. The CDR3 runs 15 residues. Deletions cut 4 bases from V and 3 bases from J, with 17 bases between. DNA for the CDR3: TGTGCCAGCAGCCCCCGAGACAACGGATACTACGAGCAGTACTTC. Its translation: CASSPRDNGYYEQYF.

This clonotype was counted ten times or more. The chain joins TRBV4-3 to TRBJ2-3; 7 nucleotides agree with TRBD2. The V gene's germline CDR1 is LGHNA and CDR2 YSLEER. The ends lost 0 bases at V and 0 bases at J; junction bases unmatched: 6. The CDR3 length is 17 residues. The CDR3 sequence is CASSQDLAGISTDTQYF. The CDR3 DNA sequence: TGCGCCAGCAGCCAAGACTTAGCGGGTATAAGCACAGATACGCAGTATTTT.